These 22 T cell receptor beta chains originate from one sample sequenced in a study of OX40 agonist ivuxolimab in advanced cancers. The table came from immunoSEQ multiplex PCR; TCRdb's copy has only in-frame clones and leaves some out. The profile shows about 57,000 clones, about 89% of them singletons. The source was CD4+ or CD8+ T cells sorted from blood, collected in a trial of the OX40 agonist ivuxolimab. Every receptor here comes from an adult with an advanced solid tumor such as melanoma, head and neck, liver or kidney cancer.

The chain combines TRBV19 with TRBJ2-6; the match to TRBD1 covers 8 bases. Germline CDR1 LNHDA, CDR2 SQIVND (reference sequence). Trimming at V came to 4 bases and at J to 1 base, leaving 3 bases not matched to a gene. This CDR3 has 16 amino acids. CDR3 bases: TGTGCCAGTAGTACTCGACAGGGGTCTGGGGCCAACGTCCTGACTTTC. Amino acid sequence: CASSTRQGSGANVLTF.

This clone occurred once. The chain employs TRBV18 and TRBJ1-1; D call uncertain. With 3 bases removed from V and 3 bases from J, the gap between germline ends came to 14 bases. Per germline, CDR1 KGHSH and CDR2 LQKENI. The CDR3 consists of 15 residues. CDR3 region: CASSPSNPSDTEAFF. CDR3 DNA sequence: TGTGCCAGCTCACCGTCAAATCCTAGCGACACTGAAGCTTTCTTT.

The CDR3 bases are TGTGCCAGCAGTAATAGCCGTGAGCAGTTCTTC. This sequence encodes CASSNSREQFF. The chain has TRBV7-2 and TRBJ2-1; D unclear. The germline V gene has CDR1 SGHTA and CDR2 FQGNSA. The V and J ends lost 6 bases and 9 bases respectively, with 9 bases between them. The length of the CDR3 is 11 residues.

This chain connects TRBV6-6 to TRBJ1-6; D perhaps matches TRBD1 (5 bases). Between the trimmed V and J ends, which lost 4 bases and 6 bases, there was a span of 7 bases. The CDR3 is made up of 13 amino acids. Germline V lookup: CDR1 MNHNY, CDR2 SVGAGI (reference sequence). The CDR3 DNA reads as TGTGCCAGCAGTTCACAGGTTAATTCACCCCTCCACTTT. It specifies CASSSQVNSPLHF.

The V gene is TRBV2, the J gene TRBJ1-1; D unresolved. The V gene lost 7 bases and the J gene lost 2 bases, with 11 bases spanning the gap. The CDR3 spans 13 residues. In germline, CDR1 is SNHLY, CDR2 FYNNEI. Here the CDR3 reads CASILAVNTEAFF. The DNA for the CDR3 is TGTGCCAGCATCCTGGCGGTTAACACTGAAGCTTTCTTT.

The V gene is TRBV4-2, the J gene TRBJ1-3; D not certain. Germline V gives CDR1 LGHNA, CDR2 YNFKEQ. The CDR3 covers 17 residues. Deletions cut 0 bases from V and 0 bases from J, with 12 bases between. The DNA for the CDR3 is TGTGCCAGCAGCCAAGATCGGTCCGCAGGCTCTGGAAACACCATATATTTT. This translates into CASSQDRSAGSGNTIYF.

The V gene is TRBV6-5, the J gene TRBJ1-4, with a weak D call TRBD1 (5 bases). Trimming removed 2 bases at V and 4 bases at J, with 8 bases between. The CDR3 length is 14 residues. Germline V gene data show CDR1 as MNHEY and CDR2 as SVGAGI. The chain's CDR3 is CASSYDSFNEKLFF. The CDR3 DNA reads as TGTGCCAGCAGTTACGACAGCTTTAATGAAAAACTGTTTTTT.

The chain has TRBV30 and TRBJ1-1; 7 bases are shared with TRBD1. CDR1 is GTSNPN, CDR2 SVGIG, per germline (reference sequence). The junction had 2 bases not matched to a gene; V was cut back by 3 bases and J by 1 base. The length of the CDR3 is 13 residues. CDR3 sequence reads: CAWSRDRNTEAFF. The CDR3 DNA sequence: TGTGCCTGGAGCCGGGACAGGAACACTGAAGCTTTCTTT.

The CDR3 DNA reads as TGTGCCAGCGGCAGTACTCTCCAAGAGACCCAGTACTTC. Its translation is CASGSTLQETQYF. V and J are TRBV6-5 and TRBJ2-5; D gene unclear. CDR3 size: 13 residues. CDR1 MNHEY and CDR2 SVGAGI come from the germline V gene. V was clipped by 8 bases and J by 1 base, with 11 bases between them.

The chain links TRBV10-3 to TRBJ1-2; 8 nucleotides align to TRBD1. In germline, CDR1 is ENHRY, CDR2 SYGVKD. This CDR3 comprises 15 residues. V trimming: 4 bases; J trimming: 2 bases; junction bases outside the gene matches: 6. The CDR3, as DNA: TGTGCCATCAGTGCCCAGGGGGCGTTGAACTATGGCTACACCTTC. Its translation is CAISAQGALNYGYTF.

This clone was seen a single time. This rearrangement joins TRBV30 to TRBJ2-7; no definite D call. The V end was cut by 0 bases, the J end by 4 bases, with 10 bases between. This CDR3 has 13 residues. The germline V gene encodes CDR1 GTSNPN and CDR2 SVGIG (reference sequence). The chain's CDR3 is CAWSVKVGYEQYF. CDR3 DNA: TGTGCCTGGAGTGTGAAGGTCGGGTACGAGCAGTACTTC. The full variable domain, in which reference TRBV30 and TRBJ2-7 provide the parts outside the CDR3, is SQTIHQWPATLVQPVGSPLSLECTVEGTSNPNLYWYRQAAGRGLQLLFYSVGIGQISSEVPQNLSASRPQDRQFILSSKKLLLSDSGFYLCAWSVKVGYEQYFGPGTRLTVT.

The genes are TRBV5-1 and TRBJ1-5, with a tentative D call TRBD1 (5 bases). Germline loops: CDR1 SGHRS, CDR2 YFSETQ. This CDR3 region has 14 residues. Trimming pared 1 base from V and 6 bases from J, leaving 11 bases between. In DNA form, the CDR3 reads TGCGCCAGCAGCTTGTTCCAGGGAGGTCAGCCCCAGCATTTT. Amino acid sequence: CASSLFQGGQPQHF.

The CDR3 bases are TGTGCCAGCAGCTATACCGTAGGGTCCAGCGGGTCGTCCTCCTACAATGAGCAGTTCTTC. Amino acid sequence: CASSYTVGSSGSSSYNEQFF. The chain couples TRBV9 to TRBJ2-1; maybe TRBD2 (6 bases). This CDR3 is 20 amino acids long. The V end was cut by 4 bases, the J end by 0 bases, with 26 bases between. CDR1 SGDLS and CDR2 YYNGEE come from the germline V gene.

The J gene is TRBJ1-2, the V gene TRBV6-6; weak D call: TRBD1 (5 bases). The CDR3 contains 15 residues. From germline, CDR1 is MNHNY and CDR2 SVGAGI (reference sequence). Trimming took off 0 bases at V and 3 bases at J, with 11 bases between the two ends. DNA of the CDR3: TGTGCCAGCAGTTACTCGGACCAGGGTGACTATGGCTACACCTTC. Amino acids: CASSYSDQGDYGYTF.

The table lists this clone with a few counts. The chain combines TRBV11-2 with TRBJ1-1; D unclear. V was shortened by 0 bases and J by 5 bases, with 10 bases between the two germline ends. Germline CDR1 reads SGHAT; CDR2 reads FQNNGV. The CDR3 runs 14 residues. Here the CDR3 reads CASSLDRRRTEAFF. The DNA for the CDR3 is TGTGCCAGCAGCTTAGATAGGCGGAGGACTGAAGCTTTCTTT.

This chain joins TRBV7-2 and TRBJ2-3; 7 bases are shared with TRBD1. Germline-derived CDR1 and CDR2 are SGHTA and FQGNSA. CDR3 length: 15 amino acids. With 5 bases clipped from V and 0 bases from J, the junction kept 5 bases outside the gene matches. The CDR3 nucleotides are TGTGCCAGCAGCACAGGACAGGCGAGCACAGATACGCAGTATTTT. Its protein product is CASSTGQASTDTQYF.

This chain links TRBV29-1 with TRBJ2-3; D not resolved. Per germline, CDR1 SQVTM and CDR2 ANQGSEA. V gave up 4 bases and J gave up 0 bases, with 11 bases separating them. This CDR3 is built from 14 residues. The CDR3: CSVGLRTSTDTQYF. The CDR3 DNA sequence: TGCAGCGTTGGCCTCCGAACTAGCACAGATACGCAGTATTTT.

The rearrangement joins TRBV5-1 to TRBJ2-7; no clear D gene. The CDR3 length is 14 residues. V was trimmed by 0 bases and J by 0 bases, leaving 7 bases between them. Germline V gene lookup returns CDR1 SGHRS and CDR2 YFSETQ. CDR3 region: CASSLEQNSYEQYF. The CDR3 DNA reads as TGCGCCAGCAGCTTGGAACAGAACTCCTACGAGCAGTACTTC.

The V call is TRBV30, the J call TRBJ1-1; TRBD1 matches 7 bases. CDR3 size: 14 residues. Germline V gives CDR1 GTSNPN, CDR2 SVGIG (reference sequence). The V and J ends lost 4 bases and 3 bases, in that order; junction bases with no gene match: 8. CDR3 nucleotides: TGTGCCTGGATTCCAGGGGGTTGGGACACTGAAGCTTTCTTT. This codes for CAWIPGGWDTEAFF.

The chain combines TRBV28 with TRBJ1-5; D unclear. Germline lookup yields CDR1 MDHEN and CDR2 SYDVKM. The CDR3 runs to 15 residues. V lost 2 bases and J 0 bases, leaving 8 bases between the germline ends. The CDR3 reads CASSLRLYSNQPQHF. CDR3 coding DNA: TGTGCCAGCAGTTTACGACTGTATAGCAATCAGCCCCAGCATTTT.

This chain connects TRBV4-1 to TRBJ1-5; D might be TRBD1 (5 bases). Germline V gives CDR1 MGHRA, CDR2 YSYEKL. Deletions cut 7 bases from V and 3 bases from J, with 25 bases between. This CDR3 is 18 amino acids long. As DNA, the CDR3 is TGCGCCAGCAACGATATTTCGGGTGGAATGGGGCTCAATCAGCCCCAGCATTTT. It is translated as CASNDISGGMGLNQPQHF.

To note about this clone: Sequence at one end of the junction differs from germline and may be a read error. V usage is TRBV10-3 and J usage is TRBJ2-5; D is tentatively TRBD1 or TRBD2 (5 bases each). The length of the CDR3 is 13 residues. Germline lookup yields CDR1 ENHRY and CDR2 SYGVKD. The CDR3 DNA sequence: TGTGCCATCAGTCCGGGACGGCAAGGGACCCAGTACTTC. Encoded protein: CAISPGRQGTQYF.